These 7 T cell receptor beta chains were sequenced from one sample in a study of T cell clonotyping in hematopoietic cell transplantation. Sequencing used immunoSEQ multiplex PCR; TCRdb keeps in-frame clones, though not all of them. The sample has more than 9,500 clones, about 91% seen once. Sequencing was carried out using peripheral blood mononuclear cells. These receptors were taken from a human donor who either received an allogeneic hematopoietic cell transplant for a myeloid malignancy or was a related donor (not recorded which). Some clones in this sample may be carry-over from other donors' samples.

On this clone: A junction end diverges from the germline sequence, so it may reflect a read error. The gene calls are TRBV7-7 and TRBJ2-3; TRBD2 agrees at 9 bases. Germline-derived CDR1 and CDR2 are SSHAT and FNYEAQ (reference sequence). This CDR3 comprises 16 residues. CDR3 sequence (DNA): TGTGCTAGCAGCATTGGTAGCGGGGGCGTCACAGATACGCAGTATTTT. Its protein product is CASSIGSGGVTDTQYF.

This clone was picked up a small number of times. An end of the junction does not agree with germline; a read error may underlie this. The chain combines TRBV7-7 with TRBJ2-5; TRBD2 is a possible D gene (6 bases). Germline CDR1 reads SSHAT; CDR2 reads FNYEAQ (reference sequence). The CDR3 spans 16 residues. The CDR3 DNA follows: TGTGCTAGCAGCTCCGGAAGACTAGTTGGGCCAGAGACCCAGTACTTC. Translated, it gives CASSSGRLVGPETQYF.

The rearrangement uses TRBV4-3 and TRBJ2-7; perhaps TRBD1 as D (5 bases). The V gene lost 4 bases and the J gene lost 0 bases, with 7 bases spanning the gap. Germline values: CDR1 LGHNA, CDR2 YSLEER. The CDR3 contains 13 residues. This CDR3 is CASSRDSSYEQYF. As DNA, the CDR3 is TGCGCCAGCAGCCGAGACAGCTCCTACGAGCAGTACTTC.

V and J are TRBV29-1 and TRBJ2-7; unclear D gene. V was trimmed by 4 bases and J by 7 bases, leaving 11 bases between them. The CDR3 extends over 11 amino acids. CDR1 is SQVTM, CDR2 ANQGSEA, per germline. DNA for the CDR3: TGCAGCGTTGTAGGATTGGAGGAGCAGTACTTC. It encodes CSVVGLEEQYF.

The chain combines TRBV6-5 with TRBJ1-1, with D maybe TRBD1 (6 bases). This CDR3 spans 14 amino acids. Trimming shortened V by 4 bases and J by 0 bases, and 9 bases separated the two germline ends. Germline values: CDR1 MNHEY, CDR2 SVGAGI. This CDR3 reads CASSSGQMNTEAFF. As DNA, the CDR3 is TGTGCCAGCAGTTCCGGACAGATGAACACTGAAGCTTTCTTT.

The V gene is TRBV15, the J gene TRBJ1-5, with D maybe TRBD1 (5 bases). CDR3 size: 15 residues. Germline CDR1 LNHNV, CDR2 YYDKDF (reference sequence). V gave up 1 base and J gave up 2 bases, with 9 bases separating them. The chain's CDR3 is CATSRAREGNQPQHF. CDR3 coding DNA: TGTGCCACCAGCAGAGCCAGGGAAGGCAATCAGCCCCAGCATTTT.

The chain employs TRBV27 and TRBJ2-7, with D perhaps being TRBD1 or TRBD2 (5 bases each). Trimming stripped 1 base from V and 2 bases from J, with 12 bases between. The CDR3 is 15 amino acids. Germline-derived CDR1 and CDR2 are MNHEY and SMNVEV (reference sequence). The CDR3 sequence: CASSLLGDLTYEQYF. DNA of the CDR3: TGTGCCAGCAGTTTATTGGGGGACCTTACCTACGAGCAGTACTTC.